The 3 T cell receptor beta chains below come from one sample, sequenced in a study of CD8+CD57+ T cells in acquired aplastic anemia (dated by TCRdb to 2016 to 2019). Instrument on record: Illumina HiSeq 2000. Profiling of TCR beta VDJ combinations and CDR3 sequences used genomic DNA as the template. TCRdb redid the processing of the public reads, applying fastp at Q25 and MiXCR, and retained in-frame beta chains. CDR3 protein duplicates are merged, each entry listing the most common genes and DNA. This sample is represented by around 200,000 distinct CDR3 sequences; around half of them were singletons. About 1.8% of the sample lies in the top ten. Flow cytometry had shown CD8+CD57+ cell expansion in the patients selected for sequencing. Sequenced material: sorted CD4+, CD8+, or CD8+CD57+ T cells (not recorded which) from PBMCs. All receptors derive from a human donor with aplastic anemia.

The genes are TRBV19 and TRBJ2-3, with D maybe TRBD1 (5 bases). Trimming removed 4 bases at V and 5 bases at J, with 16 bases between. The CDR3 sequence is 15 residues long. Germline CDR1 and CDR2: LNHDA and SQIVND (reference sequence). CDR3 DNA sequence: TGTGCCAGTAGTACCGACCCGGGTAGGGGAGATACGCAGTATTTT. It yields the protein CASSTDPGRGDTQYF.

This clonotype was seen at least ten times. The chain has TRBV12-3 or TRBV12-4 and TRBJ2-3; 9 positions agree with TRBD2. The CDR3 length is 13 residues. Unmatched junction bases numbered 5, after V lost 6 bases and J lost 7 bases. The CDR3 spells CASSLRGGNTQYF. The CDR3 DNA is TGTGCCAGCAGCCTGCGGGGGGGCAATACGCAGTATTTT.

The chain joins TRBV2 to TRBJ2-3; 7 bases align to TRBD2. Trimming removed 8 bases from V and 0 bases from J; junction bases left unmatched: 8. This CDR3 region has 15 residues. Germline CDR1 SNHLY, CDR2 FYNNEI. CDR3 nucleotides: TGTGCCAGCGTCGAACTAGCGCCTAGCACAGATACGCAGTATTTT. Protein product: CASVELAPSTDTQYF. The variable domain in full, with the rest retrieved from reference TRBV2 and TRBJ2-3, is EPEVTQTPSHQVTQMGQEVILRCVPISNHLYFYWYRQILGQKVEFLVSFYNNEISEKSEIFDDQFSVERPDGSNFTLKIRSTKLEDSAMYFCASVELAPSTDTQYFGPGTRLTVL.